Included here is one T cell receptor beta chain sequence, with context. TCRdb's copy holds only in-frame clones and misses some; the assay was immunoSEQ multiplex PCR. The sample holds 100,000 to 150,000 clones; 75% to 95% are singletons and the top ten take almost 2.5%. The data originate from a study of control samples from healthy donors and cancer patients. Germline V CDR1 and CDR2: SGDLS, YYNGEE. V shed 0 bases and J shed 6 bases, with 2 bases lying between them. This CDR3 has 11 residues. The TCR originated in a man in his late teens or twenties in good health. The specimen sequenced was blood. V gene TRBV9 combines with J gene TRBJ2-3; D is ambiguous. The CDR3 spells CASSVADTQYF. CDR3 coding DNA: TGTGCCAGCAGCGTAGCGGATACGCAGTATTTT.